This TCR beta chain was captured in a study of blood T cell repertoires in COVID-19. Sequencing used immunoSEQ multiplex PCR; TCRdb keeps in-frame clones, though not all of them. Of some 230,000 clones listed, 75% to 90% are singletons. The CDR3 extends over 14 amino acids. In germline, CDR1 is SNHLY, CDR2 FYNNEI. V shed 10 bases and J shed 3 bases, with 18 bases lying between them. The origin of this receptor is a man aged 30 to 39 who had recovered from COVID-19. Sequenced: peripheral blood. This chain uses TRBV2 with TRBJ2-5; D is perhaps TRBD1 (6 bases). This CDR3 reads CATKKRGTEETQYF. The CDR3 nucleotides are TGTGCCACCAAAAAGAGGGGGACGGAAGAGACCCAGTACTTC.